This T cell receptor (beta chain) originates from a study of blood T cell repertoires in COVID-19. Study overall: PBMCs, B-cell-depleted T cells, or T cells were the source of the cDNA or gDNA that made up the material.

V trimming: 2 bases; J trimming: 6 bases; junction bases outside the gene matches: 2. The length of the CDR3 is 15 residues. In germline, CDR1 is MGHDK, CDR2 SYGVNS. The method was immunoSEQ multiplex PCR; TCRdb's version includes in-frame clones alone and lacks a portion of them. This table has about 270,000 clones, more than 75% appearing once. The genes are TRBV25-1 and TRBJ2-2; 11 bases are shared with TRBD1. This TCR came from a man in his forties with active or convalescent COVID-19. Sample: peripheral blood. This chain's CDR3 is CASSEGDRGAGELFF. The CDR3, as DNA: TGTGCCAGCAGTGAAGGGGACAGGGGGGCCGGGGAGCTGTTTTTT.